This TCR beta chain stems from a study of cytomegalovirus exposure and HLA in healthy donors. The CDR3 runs 13 residues. V dropped 4 bases and J dropped 6 bases, with 11 bases sitting between them. Looked up from germline, CDR1 is SGHRS and CDR2 is YFSETQ. Researchers ran the PCR with 60 Vbeta and 13 Jbeta primers. This table comes from immunoSEQ multiplex PCR, and its TCRdb copy is limited to in-frame clones, with some not included. The sample holds about 110,000 clones, approximately 73% seen once. The rearrangement uses TRBV5-1 and TRBJ2-1, with D perhaps TRBD2 (6 bases). Sequenced sample: PBMCs. The origin of this receptor is a man aged 35-49 years in good health and CMV-seronegative. DNA for the CDR3: TGCGCCAGCAGCCCCGGGGGTTTCAATGAGCAGTTCTTC. It codes for CASSPGGFNEQFF.